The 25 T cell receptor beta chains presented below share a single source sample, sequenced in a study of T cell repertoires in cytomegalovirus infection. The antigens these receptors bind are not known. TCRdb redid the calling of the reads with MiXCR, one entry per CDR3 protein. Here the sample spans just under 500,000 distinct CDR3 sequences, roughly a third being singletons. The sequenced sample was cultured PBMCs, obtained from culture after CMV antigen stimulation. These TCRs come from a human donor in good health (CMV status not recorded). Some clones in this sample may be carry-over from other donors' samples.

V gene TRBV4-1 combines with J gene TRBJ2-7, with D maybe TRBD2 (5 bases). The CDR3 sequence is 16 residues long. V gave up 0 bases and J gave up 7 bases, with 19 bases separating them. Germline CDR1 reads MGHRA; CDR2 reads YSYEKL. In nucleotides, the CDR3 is TGCGCCAGCAGCCAAGATAGGGCACTCTTCTCGGGGGAGCAGTACTTC. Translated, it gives CASSQDRALFSGEQYF.

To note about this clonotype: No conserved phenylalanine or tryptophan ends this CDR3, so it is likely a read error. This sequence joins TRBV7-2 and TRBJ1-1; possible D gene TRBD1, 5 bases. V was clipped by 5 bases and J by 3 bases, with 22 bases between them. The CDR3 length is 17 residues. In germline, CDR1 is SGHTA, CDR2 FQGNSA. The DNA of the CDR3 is TGTGCCAGCAGCACCTTTCGAGGGGCGCGGCGTGACACTGAAGCTTTCATT. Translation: CASSTFRGARRDTEAFI.

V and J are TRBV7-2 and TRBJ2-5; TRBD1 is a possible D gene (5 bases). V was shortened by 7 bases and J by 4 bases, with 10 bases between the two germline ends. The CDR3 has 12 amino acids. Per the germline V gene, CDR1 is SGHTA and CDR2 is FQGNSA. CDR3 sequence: CASNPQGETQYF. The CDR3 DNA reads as TGTGCCAGCAACCCCCAGGGAGAGACCCAGTACTTC. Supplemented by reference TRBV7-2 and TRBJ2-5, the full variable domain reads GAGVSQSPSNKVTEKGKDVELRCDPISGHTALYWYRQSLGQGLEFLIYFQGNSAPDKSGLPSDRFSAERTGGSVSTLTIQRTQQEDSAVYLCASNPQGETQYFGPGTRLLVL.

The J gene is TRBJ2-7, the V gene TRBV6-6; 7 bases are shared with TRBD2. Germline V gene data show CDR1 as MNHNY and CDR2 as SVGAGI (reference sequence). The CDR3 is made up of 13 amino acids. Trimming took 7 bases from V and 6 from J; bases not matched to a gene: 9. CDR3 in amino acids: CASTWERTSEQYF. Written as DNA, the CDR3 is TGTGCCAGCACGTGGGAGAGGACTAGCGAGCAGTACTTC.

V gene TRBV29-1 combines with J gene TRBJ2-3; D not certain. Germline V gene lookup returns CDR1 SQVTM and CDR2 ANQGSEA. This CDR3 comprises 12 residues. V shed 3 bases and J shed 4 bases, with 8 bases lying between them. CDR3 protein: CSVDMGPDTQYF. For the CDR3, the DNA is TGCAGCGTTGATATGGGCCCAGATACGCAGTATTTT.

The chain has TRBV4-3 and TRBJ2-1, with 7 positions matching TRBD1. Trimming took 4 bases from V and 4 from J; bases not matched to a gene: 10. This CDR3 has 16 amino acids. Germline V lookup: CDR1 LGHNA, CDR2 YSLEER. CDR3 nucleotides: TGCGCCAGCAGCCGAGGGGTGGGACAGATTTACAATGAGCAGTTCTTC. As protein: CASSRGVGQIYNEQFF.

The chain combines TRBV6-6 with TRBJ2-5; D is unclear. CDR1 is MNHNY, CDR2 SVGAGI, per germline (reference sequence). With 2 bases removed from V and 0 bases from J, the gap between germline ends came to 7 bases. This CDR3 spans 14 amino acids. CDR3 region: CASSYDANQETQYF. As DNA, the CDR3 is TGTGCCAGCAGTTACGACGCTAACCAAGAGACCCAGTACTTC.

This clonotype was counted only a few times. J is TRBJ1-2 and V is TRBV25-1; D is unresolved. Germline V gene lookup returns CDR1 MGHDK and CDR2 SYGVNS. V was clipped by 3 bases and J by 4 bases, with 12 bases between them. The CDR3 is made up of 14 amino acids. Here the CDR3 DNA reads TGTGCCAGCAGTGAGGCCGGGGAGACCTATGGCTACACCTTC. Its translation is CASSEAGETYGYTF.

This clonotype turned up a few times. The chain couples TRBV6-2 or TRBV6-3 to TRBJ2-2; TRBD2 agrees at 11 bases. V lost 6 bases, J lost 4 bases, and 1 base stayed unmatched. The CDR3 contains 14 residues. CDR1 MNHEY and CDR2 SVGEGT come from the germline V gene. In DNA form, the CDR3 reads TGTGCCAGCAGAACTAGCGGGAGCACCGGGGAGCTGTTTTTT. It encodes CASRTSGSTGELFF.

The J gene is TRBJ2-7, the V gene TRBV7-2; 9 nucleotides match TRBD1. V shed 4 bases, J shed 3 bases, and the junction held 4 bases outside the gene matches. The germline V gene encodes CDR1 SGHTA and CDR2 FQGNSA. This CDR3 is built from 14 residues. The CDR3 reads CASSSDRGYYEQYF. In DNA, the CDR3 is TGTGCCAGCAGCTCGGACAGGGGTTACTACGAGCAGTACTTC.

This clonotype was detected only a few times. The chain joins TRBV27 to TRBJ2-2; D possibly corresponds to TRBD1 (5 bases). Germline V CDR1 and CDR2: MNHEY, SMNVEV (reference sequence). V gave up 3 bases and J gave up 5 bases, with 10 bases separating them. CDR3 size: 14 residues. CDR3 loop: CASSFGATTGELFF. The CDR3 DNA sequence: TGTGCCAGCAGTTTTGGGGCGACGACCGGGGAGCTGTTTTTT.

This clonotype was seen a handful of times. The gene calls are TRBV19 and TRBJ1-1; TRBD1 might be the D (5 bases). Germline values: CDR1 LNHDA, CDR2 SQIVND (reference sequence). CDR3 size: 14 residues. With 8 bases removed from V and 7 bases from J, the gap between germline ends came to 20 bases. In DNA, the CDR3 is TGTGCCAGTGGGAGGTCACTGGGGCGGGGTGAAGCTTTCTTT. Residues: CASGRSLGRGEAFF.

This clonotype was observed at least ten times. The CDR3 here is CASSFPRVSYNEQFF. CDR3 in DNA: TGTGCCAGCAGCTTTCCTAGGGTATCCTACAATGAGCAGTTCTTC. This chain joins TRBV7-8 and TRBJ2-1; D gene ambiguous. Germline V gene sequence: CDR1 SGHVS, CDR2 FQNEAQ. V was pared by 3 bases and J by 1 base, with 10 bases between. This CDR3 spans 15 amino acids. Looking up the rest from reference TRBV7-8 and TRBJ2-1 gives the full variable domain: GAGVSQSPRYKVAKRGQDVALRCDPISGHVSLFWYQQALGQGPEFLTYFQNEAQLDKSGLPSDRFFAERPEGSVSTLKIQRTQQEDSAVYLCASSFPRVSYNEQFFGPGTRLTVL.

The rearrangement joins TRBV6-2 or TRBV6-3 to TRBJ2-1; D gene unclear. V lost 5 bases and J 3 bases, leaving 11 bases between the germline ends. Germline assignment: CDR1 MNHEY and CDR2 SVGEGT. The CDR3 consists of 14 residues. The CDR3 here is CASSPSSVYNEQFF. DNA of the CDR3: TGTGCCAGCAGTCCCTCTTCAGTCTACAATGAGCAGTTCTTC.

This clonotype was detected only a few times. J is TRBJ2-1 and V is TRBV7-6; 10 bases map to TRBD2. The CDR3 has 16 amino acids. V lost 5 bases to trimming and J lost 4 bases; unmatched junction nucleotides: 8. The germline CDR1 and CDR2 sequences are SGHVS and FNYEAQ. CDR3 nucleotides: TGTGCCAGCAGCCCCCGGACTAGCGGATTATACAATGAGCAGTTCTTC. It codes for CASSPRTSGLYNEQFF.

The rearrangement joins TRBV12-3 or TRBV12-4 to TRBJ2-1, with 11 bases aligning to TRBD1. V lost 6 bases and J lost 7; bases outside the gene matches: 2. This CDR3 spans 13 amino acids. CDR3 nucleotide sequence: TGTGCCAGCAGGGGGACAGGGGGGAATGAGCAGTTCTTC. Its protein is CASRGTGGNEQFF.

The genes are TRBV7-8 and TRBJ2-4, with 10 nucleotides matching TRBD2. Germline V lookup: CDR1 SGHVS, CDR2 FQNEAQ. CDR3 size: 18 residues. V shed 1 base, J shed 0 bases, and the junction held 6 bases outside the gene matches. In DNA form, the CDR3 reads TGTGCCAGCAGCTTAGGGACTAGCGGTAGTTTAGCCAAAAACATTCAGTACTTC. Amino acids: CASSLGTSGSLAKNIQYF. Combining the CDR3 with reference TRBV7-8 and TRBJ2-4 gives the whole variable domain GAGVSQSPRYKVAKRGQDVALRCDPISGHVSLFWYQQALGQGPEFLTYFQNEAQLDKSGLPSDRFFAERPEGSVSTLKIQRTQQEDSAVYLCASSLGTSGSLAKNIQYFGAGTRLSVL.

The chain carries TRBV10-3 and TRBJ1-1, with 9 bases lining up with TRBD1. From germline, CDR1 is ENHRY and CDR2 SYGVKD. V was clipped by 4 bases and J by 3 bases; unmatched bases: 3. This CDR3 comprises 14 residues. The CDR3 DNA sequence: TGTGCCATCAGTGGGGACAGGGCGGACACTGAAGCTTTCTTT. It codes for CAISGDRADTEAFF.

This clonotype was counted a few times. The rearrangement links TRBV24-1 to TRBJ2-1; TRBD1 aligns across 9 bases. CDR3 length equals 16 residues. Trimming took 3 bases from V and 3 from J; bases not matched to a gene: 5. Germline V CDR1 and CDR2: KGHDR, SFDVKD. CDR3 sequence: CATSDLTGGIYNEQFF. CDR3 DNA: TGTGCCACCAGTGATCTGACAGGGGGTATCTACAATGAGCAGTTCTTC.

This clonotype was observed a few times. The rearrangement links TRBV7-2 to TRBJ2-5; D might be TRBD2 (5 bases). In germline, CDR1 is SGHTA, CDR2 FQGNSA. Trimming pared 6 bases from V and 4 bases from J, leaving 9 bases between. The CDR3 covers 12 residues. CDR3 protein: CASSYAGETQYF. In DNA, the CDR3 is TGTGCCAGCAGTTACGCGGGAGAGACCCAGTACTTC. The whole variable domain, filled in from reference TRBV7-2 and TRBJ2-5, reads GAGVSQSPSNKVTEKGKDVELRCDPISGHTALYWYRQSLGQGLEFLIYFQGNSAPDKSGLPSDRFSAERTGGSVSTLTIQRTQQEDSAVYLCASSYAGETQYFGPGTRLLVL.

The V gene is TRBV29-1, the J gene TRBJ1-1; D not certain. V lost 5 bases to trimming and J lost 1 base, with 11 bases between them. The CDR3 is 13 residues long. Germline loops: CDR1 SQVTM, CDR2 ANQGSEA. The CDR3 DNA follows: TGCAGCGTTCACGGAGATGGGAACACTGAAGCTTTCTTT. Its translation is CSVHGDGNTEAFF.

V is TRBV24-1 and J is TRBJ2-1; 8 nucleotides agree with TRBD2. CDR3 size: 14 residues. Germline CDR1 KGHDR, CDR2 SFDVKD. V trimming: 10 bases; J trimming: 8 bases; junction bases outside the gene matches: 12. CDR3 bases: TGTGCCACGCGGGGATTAGCGGGATGGGATGAGCAGTTCTTC. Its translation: CATRGLAGWDEQFF.

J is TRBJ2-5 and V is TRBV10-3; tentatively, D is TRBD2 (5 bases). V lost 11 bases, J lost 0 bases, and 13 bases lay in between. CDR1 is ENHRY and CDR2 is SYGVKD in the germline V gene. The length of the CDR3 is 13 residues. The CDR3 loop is CAVSAENQETQYF. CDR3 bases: TGTGCCGTCTCAGCGGAAAACCAAGAGACCCAGTACTTC.

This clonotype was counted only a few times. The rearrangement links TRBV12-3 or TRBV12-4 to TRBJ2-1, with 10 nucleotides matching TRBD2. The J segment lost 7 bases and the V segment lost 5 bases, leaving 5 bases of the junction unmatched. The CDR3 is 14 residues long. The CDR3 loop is CASSDSGRKNEQFF. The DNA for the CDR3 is TGTGCCAGCAGTGATAGCGGGAGGAAGAATGAGCAGTTCTTC.

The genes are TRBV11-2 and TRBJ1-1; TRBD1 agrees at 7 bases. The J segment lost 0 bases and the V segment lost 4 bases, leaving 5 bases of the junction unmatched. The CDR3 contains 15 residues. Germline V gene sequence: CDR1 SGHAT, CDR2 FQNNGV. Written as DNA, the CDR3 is TGTGCCAGCAGCTCCCGACAGGGCTTGAACACTGAAGCTTTCTTT. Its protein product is CASSSRQGLNTEAFF. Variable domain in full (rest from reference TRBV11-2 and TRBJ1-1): EAGVAQSPRYKIIEKRQSVAFWCNPISGHATLYWYQQILGQGPKLLIQFQNNGVVDDSQLPKDRFSAERLKGVDSTLKIQPAKLEDSAVYLCASSSRQGLNTEAFFGQGTRLTVV.